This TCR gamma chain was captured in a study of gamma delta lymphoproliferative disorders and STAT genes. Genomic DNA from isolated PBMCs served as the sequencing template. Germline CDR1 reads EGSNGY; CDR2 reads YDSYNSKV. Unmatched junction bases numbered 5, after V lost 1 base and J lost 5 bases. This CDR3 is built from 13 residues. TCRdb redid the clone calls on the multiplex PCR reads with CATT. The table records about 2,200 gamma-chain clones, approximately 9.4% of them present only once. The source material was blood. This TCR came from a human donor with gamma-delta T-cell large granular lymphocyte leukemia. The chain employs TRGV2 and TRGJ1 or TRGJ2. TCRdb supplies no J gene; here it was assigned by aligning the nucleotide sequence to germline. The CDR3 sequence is CATWDGEDYKKLF. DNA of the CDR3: TGTGCCACCTGGGACGGCGAGGATTATAAGAAACTCTTT.